The present T cell receptor beta chain was sequenced within a study of blood T cell repertoires in COVID-19. About the research overall: COVID-19 samples collected from the United States, Italy and Spain covered acute and convalescent phases. The analysed material was cDNA or gDNA that came from T cells, B-cell-depleted T cells, or PBMCs.

This CDR3 is 14 amino acids long. V dropped 7 bases and J dropped 0 bases, with 13 bases sitting between them. CDR1 is SNHLY and CDR2 is FYNNEI in the germline V gene. Original handling: For nucleated cells, counts were estimated from reference gene primer amplification. Produced via immunoSEQ multiplex PCR; TCRdb's table is partial and in-frame only. V and J calls and clone size come straight from that table; D and trimming were deduced from the DNA. The data hold about 25,000 clones, with roughly 87% observed a single time. Material for sequencing was peripheral blood. The origin of this receptor is a human donor in a cohort sampled during active COVID-19. The chain recombines TRBV2 with TRBJ2-7; D is perhaps TRBD2 (6 bases). CDR3 amino acids: CASKLAQSSYEQYF. The DNA for the CDR3 is TGTGCCAGCAAACTAGCCCAGAGCTCCTACGAGCAGTACTTC.